A selection of T cell receptor beta chains follows, all from one sample in a study of identical twins. MiXCR, run by TCRdb on the 5' RACE reads, gives a single entry per CDR3 protein. The sample consists of some 320,000 distinct CDR3 sequences, 9% to 15% of them appearing once. These data were likewise used in another study, on yellow fever vaccine responses in identical twins.

Source material: CD8+ T cells sorted from blood. These receptors were collected from a woman under 30 in good health. Both conserved end residues are part of each CDR3. A D gene is named only where the DNA matches it firmly. Not all rows give a size; the values are once, few, many and, for expanded clones, a class.

V gene	clone size	J gene	D gene	CDR3 DNA	CDR3 protein
TRBV2	.	TRBJ2-4	.	TGTGCCAGCAGTGAGGGCAGAACAACATACAAAAACATTCAGTACTTC	CASSEGRTTYKNIQYF
TRBV13	.	TRBJ1-6	TRBD1	TGTGCCAGCAGCTCCGGACAGGGGGCTGCACCCCTCCACTTT	CASSSGQGAAPLHF
TRBV27	.	TRBJ1-5	.	TGTGCCAGCGGGGAGGTTTTGCAGCCCCAGCATTTT	CASGEVLQPQHF
TRBV4-1	many	TRBJ2-4	.	TGCGCCAGCAGCCAAGATGTAGCCAAAAACATTCAGTACTTC	CASSQDVAKNIQYF
TRBV4-1	many	TRBJ2-4	TRBD1	TGCGCCAGCAGCCCCCCGACAGGGGGCCTTGCCAAAAACATTCAGTACTTC	CASSPPTGGLAKNIQYF
TRBV7-9	.	TRBJ2-7	.	TGTGCCAGCAGCTTAGTGGGCAGCCCCTACGAGCAGTACTTC	CASSLVGSPYEQYF
TRBV4-1	.	TRBJ1-1	.	TGCGCCAGCAGCCAAGATTGGCAGGGGCGGGCTTTCTTT	CASSQDWQGRAFF
TRBV4-1	.	TRBJ1-6	.	TGCGCCAGCAGCCAGGCAGTTGACTATAATTCACCCCTCCACTTT	CASSQAVDYNSPLHF
TRBV7-9	few	TRBJ2-5	.	TGTGCCAGCAACCATGGACGGGGACTCTCTTCGGGGGAGACCCAGTACTTC	CASNHGRGLSSGETQYF
TRBV7-9	.	TRBJ2-2	.	TGTGCCAGCAGCTCAGAAGGGATTACCGGGGAGCTGTTTTTT	CASSSEGITGELFF
TRBV20-1	.	TRBJ2-7	.	TGCAGTGCTAGATCGTGGGAAAGCTCCTACGAGCAGTACTTC	CSARSWESSYEQYF
TRBV29-1	many	TRBJ2-7	TRBD1	TGCAGCGCCGTAATGGGGACAGGGTCCTACGAGCAGTACTTC	CSAVMGTGSYEQYF
TRBV15	few	TRBJ2-2	TRBD2	TGTGCCACCAGCAGAGATCTATTACTAGCGGGAGGGATTGGGAACACCGGGGAGCTGTTTTTT	CATSRDLLLAGGIGNTGELFF
TRBV28	.	TRBJ1-1	.	TGTGCCAGCATCCCAGGTGGGTTCGACACTGAAGCTTTCTTT	CASIPGGFDTEAFF
TRBV24-1	many	TRBJ2-2	.	TGTGCCACCAGTGGTTTAACCGGGGAGCTGTTTTTT	CATSGLTGELFF
TRBV4-1	few	TRBJ2-7	.	TGCGCCAGCAGCCAAGATCAGGTGGGGGACGAGCAGTACTTC	CASSQDQVGDEQYF
TRBV29-1	few	TRBJ1-1	.	TGCAGCGTTGAAGAAGCACGGGACATTTGGGAAAGGAACACTGAAGCTTTCTTT	CSVEEARDIWERNTEAFF
TRBV28	few	TRBJ2-2	TRBD1	TGTGCCAGCAGCTCCACGGACAGGGTTACCGGGGAGCTGTTTTTT	CASSSTDRVTGELFF
TRBV27	few	TRBJ2-7	.	TGTGCCAGCAGTTTAGCCCCACCCGCGGGGTCCTACGAGCAGTACTTC	CASSLAPPAGSYEQYF
TRBV4-1	few	TRBJ2-1	.	TGCGCCAGCAGCCAAGGGACCGAATACAATGAGCAGTTCTTC	CASSQGTEYNEQFF
TRBV7-9	many	TRBJ2-2	.	TGTGCCAGCAGCTTAGAAGGCGGTACCAACACCGGGGAGCTGTTTTTT	CASSLEGGTNTGELFF
TRBV7-2	few	TRBJ1-6	.	TGTGCCAGCAGCTTGGTGGACAGAGCCTATAATTCACCCCTCCACTTT	CASSLVDRAYNSPLHF
TRBV10-3	many	TRBJ2-2	.	TGTGCCATCAGTGAGTCCGGGGGAAGGAAGCCGAACACCGGGGAGCTGTTTTTT	CAISESGGRKPNTGELFF
TRBV7-9	.	TRBJ1-4	.	TGTGCCAGCAGCGTAGGACAGCTTAATGAAAAACTGTTTTTT	CASSVGQLNEKLFF
TRBV12-3/TRBV12-4	few	TRBJ2-3	.	TGTGCCAGCGGATGGACTAGCACAGATACGCAGTATTTT	CASGWTSTDTQYF
TRBV7-9	many	TRBJ1-1	.	TGTGCCAGCAGCTTACAGGGACACACTGAAGCTTTCTTT	CASSLQGHTEAFF
TRBV6-5	few	TRBJ2-7	.	TGTGCCAGCAGTTACTCGATCGGGGGTACCGAGCAGTACTTC	CASSYSIGGTEQYF
TRBV24-1	.	TRBJ2-2	.	TGTGCCACCAGTGATTTAACGGGGGCAGGGGAGCTGTTTTTT	CATSDLTGAGELFF
TRBV6-1	.	TRBJ2-3	.	TGTGCCAGCAGTGAAGCGTCGGAGGGGGCCTCTACAGATACGCAGTATTTT	CASSEASEGASTDTQYF
TRBV27	many	TRBJ2-2	TRBD2	TGTGCCAGCAGTATGGGACTAGCGGGACTAGACACCGGGGAGCTGTTTTTT	CASSMGLAGLDTGELFF
TRBV4-1	few	TRBJ1-2	.	TGCGCCAGCAGCCAAGGGGGGAGGAACGATGGCTACACCTTC	CASSQGGRNDGYTF
TRBV5-6	.	TRBJ1-6	TRBD1	TGTGCCAGCAGCTACGGGACAGTCGGTTCACCCCTCCACTTT	CASSYGTVGSPLHF
TRBV11-2	.	TRBJ2-3	.	TGTGCCAGCAGACAGAGCACAGATACGCAGTATTTT	CASRQSTDTQYF
TRBV2	many	TRBJ2-1	TRBD1	TGTGCCAGCAGTGAGCAGGGGGCTGGGCGTTACAATGAGCAGTTCTTC	CASSEQGAGRYNEQFF
TRBV7-9	.	TRBJ2-7	TRBD2	TGTGCCAGCAGTAAACCCGGGGGGACCTCCTACGAGCAGTACTTC	CASSKPGGTSYEQYF
TRBV6-6	.	TRBJ1-5	.	TGTGCCACCCAGTCCCTCGGTAGCAATCAGCCCCAGCATTTT	CATQSLGSNQPQHF
TRBV6-1	.	TRBJ2-7	.	TGTGCCAGCACCCCCGGCCGGGGTAGGTACGAGCAGTACTTC	CASTPGRGRYEQYF
TRBV20-1	many	TRBJ2-1	TRBD1	TGCAGTGCAAAGACAGGGGTTTACATCGATGAGCAGTTCTTC	CSAKTGVYIDEQFF
TRBV16	few	TRBJ2-1	.	TGTGCCAGCAGCCAGGGGATTACCGATCTGGAAGATTATGAGCAGTTCTTC	CASSQGITDLEDYEQFF
TRBV6-1	few	TRBJ2-3	.	TGTGCCAGCTCCGGTGGCGGGATCACAGATACGCAGTATTTT	CASSGGGITDTQYF
TRBV20-1	.	TRBJ2-1	TRBD1	TGCAGTGCTAGACTCCTCGGACAGGGGTCAGTAAATGAGCAGTTCTTC	CSARLLGQGSVNEQFF
TRBV21-1	few	TRBJ2-5	.	TGTGCCAGCAGCAAAAGGACTAGCGGGGGGTCGGAGACCCAGTACTTC	CASSKRTSGGSETQYF
TRBV27	many	TRBJ2-7	.	TGTGCCAGCAGTTTGGGTAGAAGAACCTACGAGCAGTACTTC	CASSLGRRTYEQYF
TRBV20-1	few	TRBJ2-1	TRBD2	TGCAGTGCTAGACTAGCGGCTGAGCAGTTCTTC	CSARLAAEQFF
TRBV28	.	TRBJ2-4	.	TGTGCCAGCAGTTTCTGGGAAGGGGGCGGAGGGGACATTCAGTACTTC	CASSFWEGGGGDIQYF
TRBV6-5	few	TRBJ2-5	.	TGTGCCAGCAGTTACGGCAATGGGCCGGGAAAGACCCAGTACTTC	CASSYGNGPGKTQYF
TRBV5-4	few	TRBJ1-4	TRBD1	TGTGCCAGCAGCCCCCGGACAGGGAGGGATGAAAAACTGTTTTTT	CASSPRTGRDEKLFF
TRBV27	.	TRBJ2-7	.	TGTGCCAGCAGTTTATCTAGCGACCGCTACGAGCAGTACTTC	CASSLSSDRYEQYF
TRBV2	many	TRBJ2-5	TRBD1	TGTGCCAGCAGTCCAATGACAGGGGAGGTGGGAGAGACCCAGTACTTC	CASSPMTGEVGETQYF
TRBV7-8	few	TRBJ2-7	TRBD2	TGTGCCAGCAGCTCCCTTAGCGGGAGCCCCTACGAGCAGTACTTC	CASSSLSGSPYEQYF
TRBV5-4	few	TRBJ2-1	.	TGTGCCAGCAGCTTGAGCTTTGAGCAGTTCTTC	CASSLSFEQFF